The entry below gives a single T cell receptor beta chain sequence along with its context. Its antigen is unidentified. Germline is not matched at one junction end, which may reflect a read error. Replicate PCRs for sorted subsets used approximately 190 ng DNA; this equaled about 30,000 T cell genomes. In the original analysis: Filtering of immunoSEQ junctional sequences could not match full-length read filtering. Clones were sequenced by immunoSEQ multiplex PCR, and TCRdb holds only the in-frame ones, with some missing. V, J and clone size derive from that table, while D and trimming were established from the DNA sequence. The data show more than 550,000 clones, about 92% seen once. This sample was included in a study of shared clonotypes between healthy human individuals. Whole-study findings and limits: Tissue TCR repertoires likely differ from these blood-only repertoires.

CD45RO-negative, CCR7-positively selected cells formed the naive CD8 fraction, excluding terminally differentiated effector memory CD45RA+ cells. CDR1 and CDR2 (germline): SGHAT, FQNNGV. The CDR3 contains 11 residues. This chain links TRBV11-2 with TRBJ1-2; no clear D. The sample was naive CD8+ T cells sorted from blood. The sequence derives from a man aged 25 to 40 in good health. The CDR3, as DNA: TGTGCCAGCAGTTTAGGAGGTGGCTACACCTTC. Its translation: CASSLGGGYTF.